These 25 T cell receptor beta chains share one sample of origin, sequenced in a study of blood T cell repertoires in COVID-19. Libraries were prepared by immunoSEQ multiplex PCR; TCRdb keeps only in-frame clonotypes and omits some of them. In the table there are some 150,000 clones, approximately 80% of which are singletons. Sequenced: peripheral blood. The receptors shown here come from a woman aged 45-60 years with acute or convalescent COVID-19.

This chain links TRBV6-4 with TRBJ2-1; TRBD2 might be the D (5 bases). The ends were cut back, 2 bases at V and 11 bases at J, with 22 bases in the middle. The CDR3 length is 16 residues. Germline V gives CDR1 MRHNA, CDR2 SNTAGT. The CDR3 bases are TGTGCCAGCAGTGACCGCGAAGGCTATCCACGGGATAAGCAGTTCTTC. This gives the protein CASSDREGYPRDKQFF.

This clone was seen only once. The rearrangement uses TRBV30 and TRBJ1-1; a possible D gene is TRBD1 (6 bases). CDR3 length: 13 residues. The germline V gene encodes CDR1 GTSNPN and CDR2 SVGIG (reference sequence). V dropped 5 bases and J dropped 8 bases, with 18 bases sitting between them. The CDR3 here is CAWRDRLDGEAFF. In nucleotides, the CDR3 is TGTGCCTGGCGAGACAGGCTTGATGGAGAAGCTTTCTTT.

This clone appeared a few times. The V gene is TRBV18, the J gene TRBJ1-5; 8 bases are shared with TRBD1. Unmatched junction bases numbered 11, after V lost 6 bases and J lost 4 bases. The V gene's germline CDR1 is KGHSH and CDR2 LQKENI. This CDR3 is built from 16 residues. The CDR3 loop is CASSFVPGQANQPQHF. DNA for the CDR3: TGTGCCAGCTCCTTCGTCCCGGGACAGGCGAATCAGCCCCAGCATTTT. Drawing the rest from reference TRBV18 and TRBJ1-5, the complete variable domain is NAGVMQNPRHLVRRRGQEARLRCSPMKGHSHVYWYRQLPEEGLKFMVYLQKENIIDESGMPKERFSAEFPKEGPSILRIQQVVRGDSAAYFCASSFVPGQANQPQHFGDGTRLSIL.

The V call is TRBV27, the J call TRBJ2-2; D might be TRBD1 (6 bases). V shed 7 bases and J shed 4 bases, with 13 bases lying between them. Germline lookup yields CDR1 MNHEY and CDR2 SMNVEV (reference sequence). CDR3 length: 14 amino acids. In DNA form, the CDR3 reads TGTGCCAGCAATCGGAGAGGGGGCACCGGGGAGCTGTTTTTT. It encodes CASNRRGGTGELFF.

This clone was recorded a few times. The chain's CDR3 is CASSMGGQALNQPQHF. CDR3 bases: TGTGCCAGTAGTATGGGAGGACAGGCCTTAAATCAGCCCCAGCATTTT. This chain uses TRBV19 with TRBJ1-5; 7 nucleotides agree with TRBD1. Germline V gene lookup returns CDR1 LNHDA and CDR2 SQIVND (reference sequence). With 3 bases clipped from V and 4 bases from J, the junction kept 9 bases outside the gene matches. This CDR3 has 16 amino acids.

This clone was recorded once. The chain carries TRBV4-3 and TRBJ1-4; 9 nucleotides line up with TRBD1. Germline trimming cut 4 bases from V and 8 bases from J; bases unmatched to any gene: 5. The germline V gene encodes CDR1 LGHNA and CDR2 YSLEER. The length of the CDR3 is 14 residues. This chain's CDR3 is CASSLGTGIEKLFF. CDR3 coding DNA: TGCGCCAGCAGCCTTGGGACAGGGATAGAAAAACTGTTTTTT.

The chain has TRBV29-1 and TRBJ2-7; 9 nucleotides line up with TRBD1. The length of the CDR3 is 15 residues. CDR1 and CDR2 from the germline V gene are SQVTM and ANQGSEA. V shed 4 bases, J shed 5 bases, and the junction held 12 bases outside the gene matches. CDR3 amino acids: CSVGRPGQGSHEQYF. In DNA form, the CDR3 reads TGCAGCGTTGGGAGACCGGGACAGGGATCTCACGAGCAGTACTTC.

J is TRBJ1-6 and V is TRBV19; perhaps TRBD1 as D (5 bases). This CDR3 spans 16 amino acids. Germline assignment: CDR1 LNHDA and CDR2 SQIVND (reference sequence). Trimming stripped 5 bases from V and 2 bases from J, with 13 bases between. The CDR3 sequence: CASSPEEGPYNSPLHF. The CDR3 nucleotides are TGTGCCAGTAGTCCTGAGGAGGGGCCCTATAATTCACCCCTCCACTTT.

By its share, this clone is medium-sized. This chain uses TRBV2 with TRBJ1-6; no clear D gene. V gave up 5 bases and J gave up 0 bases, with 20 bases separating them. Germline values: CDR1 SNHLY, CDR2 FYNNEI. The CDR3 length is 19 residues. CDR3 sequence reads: CASSPRLGETSSYNSPLHF. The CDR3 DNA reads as TGTGCCAGCAGTCCGCGTCTTGGCGAGACAAGCTCCTATAATTCACCCCTCCACTTT.

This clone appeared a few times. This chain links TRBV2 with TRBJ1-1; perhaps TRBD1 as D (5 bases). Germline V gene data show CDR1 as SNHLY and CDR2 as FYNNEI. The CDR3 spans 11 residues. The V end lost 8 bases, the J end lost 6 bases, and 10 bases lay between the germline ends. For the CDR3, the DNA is TGTGCCAGCTATACAGGTTCTGAAGCTTTCTTT. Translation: CASYTGSEAFF.

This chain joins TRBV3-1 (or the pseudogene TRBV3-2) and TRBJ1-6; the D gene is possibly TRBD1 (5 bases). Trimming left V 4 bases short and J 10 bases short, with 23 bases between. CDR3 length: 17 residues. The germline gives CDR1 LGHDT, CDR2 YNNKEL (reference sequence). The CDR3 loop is CASSRTSSWFRHSPLHF. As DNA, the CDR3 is TGTGCCAGCAGCCGGACATCGAGTTGGTTTCGACACTCACCCCTCCACTTT.

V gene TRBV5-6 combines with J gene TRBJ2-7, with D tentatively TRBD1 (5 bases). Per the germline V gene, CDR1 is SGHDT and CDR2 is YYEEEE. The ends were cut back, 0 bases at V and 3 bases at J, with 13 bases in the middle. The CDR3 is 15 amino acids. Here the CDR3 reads CASSLVPDNLYEQYF. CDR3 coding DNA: TGTGCCAGCAGCTTGGTGCCGGACAACCTCTACGAGCAGTACTTC.

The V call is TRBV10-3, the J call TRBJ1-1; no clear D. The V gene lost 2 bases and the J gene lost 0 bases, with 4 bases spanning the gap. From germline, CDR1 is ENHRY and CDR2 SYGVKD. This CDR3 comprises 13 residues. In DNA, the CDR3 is TGTGCCATCAGTGAGGGGCTGAACACTGAAGCTTTCTTT. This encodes CAISEGLNTEAFF.

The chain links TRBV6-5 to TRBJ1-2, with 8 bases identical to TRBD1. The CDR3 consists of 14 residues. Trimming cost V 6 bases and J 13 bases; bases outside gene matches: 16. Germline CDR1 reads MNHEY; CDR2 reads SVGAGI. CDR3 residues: CASRLQGAGTMLTF. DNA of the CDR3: TGTGCCAGCAGGCTCCAGGGGGCGGGTACCATGCTCACCTTC.

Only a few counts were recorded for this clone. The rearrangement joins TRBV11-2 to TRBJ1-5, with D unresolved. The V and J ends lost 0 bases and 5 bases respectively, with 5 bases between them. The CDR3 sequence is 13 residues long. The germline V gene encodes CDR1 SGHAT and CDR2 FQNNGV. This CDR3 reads CASSLEAHQPQHF. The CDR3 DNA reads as TGTGCCAGCAGCTTAGAGGCTCATCAGCCCCAGCATTTT.

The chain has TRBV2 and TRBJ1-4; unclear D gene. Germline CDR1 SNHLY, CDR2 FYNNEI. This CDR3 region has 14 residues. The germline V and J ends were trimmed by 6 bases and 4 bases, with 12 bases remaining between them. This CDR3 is CASRRLRINEKLFF. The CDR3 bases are TGTGCCAGCAGGAGATTAAGAATTAATGAAAAACTGTTTTTT.

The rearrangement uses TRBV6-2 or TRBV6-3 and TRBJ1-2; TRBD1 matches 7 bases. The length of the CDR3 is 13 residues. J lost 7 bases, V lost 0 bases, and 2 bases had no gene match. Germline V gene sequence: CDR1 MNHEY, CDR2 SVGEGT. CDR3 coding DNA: TGTGCCAGCAGTTACTCCGGGACAGCTGGCTACACCTTC. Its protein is CASSYSGTAGYTF.

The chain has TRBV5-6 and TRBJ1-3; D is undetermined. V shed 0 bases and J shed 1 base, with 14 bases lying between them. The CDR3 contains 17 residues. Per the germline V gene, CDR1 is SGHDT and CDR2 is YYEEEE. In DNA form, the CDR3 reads TGTGCCAGCAGCTTGGGACCTAGTGAGGGTTCTGGAAACACCATATATTTT. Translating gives CASSLGPSEGSGNTIYF.

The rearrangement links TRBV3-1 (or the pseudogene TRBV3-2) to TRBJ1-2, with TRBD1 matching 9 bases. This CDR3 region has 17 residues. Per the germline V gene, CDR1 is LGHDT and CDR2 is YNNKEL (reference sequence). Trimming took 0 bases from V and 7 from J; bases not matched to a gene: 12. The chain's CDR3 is CASSQETADRGGFGYTF. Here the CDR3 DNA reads TGTGCCAGCAGCCAAGAAACTGCGGACAGGGGTGGGTTTGGCTACACCTTC.

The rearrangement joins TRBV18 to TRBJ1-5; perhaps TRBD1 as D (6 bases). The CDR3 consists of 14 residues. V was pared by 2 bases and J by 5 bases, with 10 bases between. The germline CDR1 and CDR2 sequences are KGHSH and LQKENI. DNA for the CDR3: TGTGCCAGCTCACCATACAGGGATGATCAGCCCCAGCATTTT. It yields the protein CASSPYRDDQPQHF.

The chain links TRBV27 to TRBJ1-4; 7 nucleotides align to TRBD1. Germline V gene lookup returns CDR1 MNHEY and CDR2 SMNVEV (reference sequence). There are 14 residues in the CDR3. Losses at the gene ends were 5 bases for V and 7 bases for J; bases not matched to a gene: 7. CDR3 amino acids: CASSPGTAVEKLFF. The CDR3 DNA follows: TGTGCCAGCAGTCCAGGGACAGCTGTTGAAAAACTGTTTTTT.

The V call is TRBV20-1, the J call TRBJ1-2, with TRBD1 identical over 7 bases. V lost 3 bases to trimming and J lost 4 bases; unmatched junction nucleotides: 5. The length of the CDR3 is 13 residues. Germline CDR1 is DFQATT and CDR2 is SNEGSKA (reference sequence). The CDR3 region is CSASQQGGYGYTF. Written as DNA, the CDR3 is TGCAGTGCTAGTCAGCAGGGGGGCTATGGCTACACCTTC.

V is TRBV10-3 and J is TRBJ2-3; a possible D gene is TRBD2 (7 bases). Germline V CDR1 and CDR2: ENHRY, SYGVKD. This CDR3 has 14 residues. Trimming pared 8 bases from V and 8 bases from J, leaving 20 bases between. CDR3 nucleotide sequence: TGTGCCATCCAAACGAGTGCGGGGGCGCTTACGCAGTATTTT. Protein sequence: CAIQTSAGALTQYF.

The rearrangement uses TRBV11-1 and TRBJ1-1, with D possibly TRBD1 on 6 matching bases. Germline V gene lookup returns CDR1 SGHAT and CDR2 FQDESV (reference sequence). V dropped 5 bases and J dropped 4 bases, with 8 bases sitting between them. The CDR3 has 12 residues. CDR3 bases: TGTGCCAGCAGCCGAGGGGGCACTGAAGCTTTCTTT. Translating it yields CASSRGGTEAFF.

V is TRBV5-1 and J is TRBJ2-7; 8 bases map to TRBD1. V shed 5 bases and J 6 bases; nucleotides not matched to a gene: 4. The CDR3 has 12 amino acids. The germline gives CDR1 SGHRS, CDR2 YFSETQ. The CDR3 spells CASRQTGGEQYF. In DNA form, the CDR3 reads TGCGCCAGCAGGCAAACAGGGGGCGAGCAGTACTTC.